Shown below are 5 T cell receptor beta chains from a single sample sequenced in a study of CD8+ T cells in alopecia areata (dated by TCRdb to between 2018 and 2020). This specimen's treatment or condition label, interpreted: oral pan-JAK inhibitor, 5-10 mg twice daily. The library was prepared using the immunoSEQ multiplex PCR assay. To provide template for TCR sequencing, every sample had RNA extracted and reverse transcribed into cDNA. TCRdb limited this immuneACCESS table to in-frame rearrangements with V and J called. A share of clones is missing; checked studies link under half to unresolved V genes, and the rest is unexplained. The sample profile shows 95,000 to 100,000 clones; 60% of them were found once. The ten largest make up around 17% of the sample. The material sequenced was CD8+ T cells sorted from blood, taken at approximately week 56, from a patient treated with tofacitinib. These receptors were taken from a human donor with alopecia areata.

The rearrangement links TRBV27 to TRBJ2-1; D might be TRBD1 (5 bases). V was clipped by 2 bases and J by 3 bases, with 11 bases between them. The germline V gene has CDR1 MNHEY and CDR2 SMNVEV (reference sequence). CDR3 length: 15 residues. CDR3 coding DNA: TGTGCCAGCAGTTTACTAGGGGCGGTCTACAATGAGCAGTTCTTC. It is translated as CASSLLGAVYNEQFF.

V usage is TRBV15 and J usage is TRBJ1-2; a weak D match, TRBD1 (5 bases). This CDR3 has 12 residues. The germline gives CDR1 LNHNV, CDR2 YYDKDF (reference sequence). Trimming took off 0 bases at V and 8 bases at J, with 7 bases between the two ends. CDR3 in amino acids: CATSRDGGGYTF. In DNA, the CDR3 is TGTGCCACCAGCAGAGATGGGGGAGGCTACACCTTC.

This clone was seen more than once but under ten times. The CDR3 region has the DNA TGTGCCAGCAGCTTATTCCCCCCTAGCGGAGGGTACAATGAGCAGTTCTTC. It yields the protein CASSLFPPSGGYNEQFF. V gene TRBV7-9 combines with J gene TRBJ2-1, with 7 positions matching TRBD2. CDR1 is SEHNR, CDR2 FQNEAQ, per germline (reference sequence). Trimming at V came to 2 bases and at J to 4 bases, leaving 11 bases not matched to a gene. This CDR3 has 17 amino acids.

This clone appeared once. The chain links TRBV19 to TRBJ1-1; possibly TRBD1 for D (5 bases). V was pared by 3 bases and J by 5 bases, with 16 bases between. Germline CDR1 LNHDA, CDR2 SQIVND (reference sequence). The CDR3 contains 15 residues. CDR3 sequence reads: CASSMSVAGRTEAFF. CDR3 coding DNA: TGTGCCAGTAGTATGAGTGTCGCAGGGAGGACTGAAGCTTTCTTT.

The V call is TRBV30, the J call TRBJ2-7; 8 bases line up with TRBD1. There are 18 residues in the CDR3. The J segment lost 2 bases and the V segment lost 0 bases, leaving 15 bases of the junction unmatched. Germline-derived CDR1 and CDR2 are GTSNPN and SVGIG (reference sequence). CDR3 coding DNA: TGTGCCTGGAGTGTACCGGACAGGGCTTTTGTTGGACCCTACGAGCAGTACTTC. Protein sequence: CAWSVPDRAFVGPYEQYF.